This T cell receptor beta chain is drawn from a study of metastatic and nonmetastatic thyroid tumors. Study-level information: Thyroid patients, malignant and benign, had repertoires compared across blood and tumor or nodule tissue.

Germline V lookup: CDR1 LNHDA, CDR2 SQIVND (reference sequence). Trimming cost V 5 bases and J 4 bases; bases outside gene matches: 3. The CDR3 covers 13 residues. Prior to thyroid surgery, none of the patients had received any treatment. TCRdb re-called the PCR reads through MiXCR. The sample comprises around 13,000 clones, roughly 35% of which are singletons, and around an eighth rests with the top ten. Overall study results and limits: The study reportedly found significantly higher TCR beta diversity in malignant thyroid tumors than benign nodules, in blood and tumor.

In this sample, this clone is medium-sized (0.01 to 0.1%). Its antigen remains unidentified. This sequence joins TRBV19 and TRBJ2-3; TRBD1 matches 7 bases. This receptor was obtained from a male donor with papillary thyroid cancer or a benign thyroid nodule (not recorded which). Some clones in this sample may be carry-over from other donors' samples. Sequenced sample: tumor tissue. The CDR3 loop is CASSSTGPDTQYF. Written as DNA, the CDR3 is TGTGCCAGTAGTTCGACAGGGCCAGATACGCAGTATTTT.